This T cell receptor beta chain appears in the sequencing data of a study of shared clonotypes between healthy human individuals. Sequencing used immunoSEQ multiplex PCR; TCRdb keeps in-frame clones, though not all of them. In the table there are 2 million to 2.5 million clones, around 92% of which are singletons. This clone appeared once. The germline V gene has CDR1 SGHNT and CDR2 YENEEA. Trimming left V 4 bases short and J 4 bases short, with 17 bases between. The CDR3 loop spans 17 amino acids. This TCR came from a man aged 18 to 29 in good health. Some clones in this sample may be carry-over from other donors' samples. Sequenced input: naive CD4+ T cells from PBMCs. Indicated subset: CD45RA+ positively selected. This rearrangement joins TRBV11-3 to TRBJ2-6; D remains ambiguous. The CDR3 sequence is CASSSEGKGFGANVLTF. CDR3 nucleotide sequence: TGTGCCAGCAGCTCCGAAGGCAAGGGCTTCGGGGCCAACGTCCTGACTTTC.